This entry lists 26 T cell receptor beta chains sequenced from one sample in a study of T cells expressing NK-cell markers. TCRdb reprocessed the 5' RACE reads, keeping one entry per CDR3 protein, no DNA. The sample table sets out under 35,000 distinct CDR3 sequences. The sample taken for sequencing was blood T cells: a sorted CD56 or NKG2C T cell subset, CD4+ or CD8+ T cells, or bulk PBMC T cells (not recorded which). The receptors were sampled from a woman aged 18-70 years in good health.

This chain uses TRBV2 with TRBJ2-7; without DNA, the TCRdb call of TRBD1 cannot be checked. The CDR3 covers 14 residues. Germline loops: CDR1 SNHLY, CDR2 FYNNEI. CDR3 sequence: CASRGTGYVDEQYF.

The gene calls are TRBV15 and TRBJ2-3; the TCRdb D gene call, TRBD1, has no DNA to confirm it. The CDR3 extends over 13 amino acids. CDR1 and CDR2 from the germline V gene are LNHNV and YYDKDF (reference sequence). CDR3 sequence: CATSNRGGDTQYF. The entire variable domain, with the rest obtained from reference TRBV15 and TRBJ2-3, is as follows: DAMVIQNPRYQVTQFGKPVTLSCSQTLNHNVMYWYQQKSSQAPKLLFHYYDKDFNNEADTPDNFQSRRPNTSFCFLDIRSPGLGDTAMYLCATSNRGGDTQYFGPGTRLTVL.

The CDR3 here is CASSQGLAITTDTQYF. This chain joins TRBV9 and TRBJ2-3; TCRdb outputs TRBD2, but without DNA this stays unchecked. Germline loops: CDR1 SGDLS, CDR2 YYNGEE. This CDR3 is 16 amino acids long.

This chain connects TRBV7-2 to TRBJ2-1; the D call from TCRdb, TRBD1, cannot be confirmed without DNA. Germline V gene lookup returns CDR1 SGHTA and CDR2 FQGNSA. CDR3 size: 13 residues. CDR3 amino acids: CASSPDSYNEQFF.

The V gene is TRBV20-1, the J gene TRBJ2-2; TCRdb selects TRBD1, and the lack of DNA leaves this call unchecked. From germline, CDR1 is DFQATT and CDR2 SNEGSKA (reference sequence). The CDR3 consists of 13 residues. CDR3 region: CSARQGNTGELFF.

The chain links TRBV7-9 to TRBJ2-5; with no DNA, the TCRdb D assignment of TRBD1 cannot be verified. Germline values: CDR1 SEHNR, CDR2 FQNEAQ (reference sequence). The CDR3 runs to 16 residues. CDR3 amino acids: CASSPPGRSGLETQYF.

The chain is built from TRBV7-9 and TRBJ2-1; with no DNA, the TCRdb D assignment of TRBD1 cannot be verified. CDR3 length equals 17 residues. CDR1 and CDR2 from the germline V gene are SEHNR and FQNEAQ (reference sequence). The CDR3 spells CASSSPIRQANNNEQFF.

The V gene is TRBV28, the J gene TRBJ2-3; the TCRdb D gene call, TRBD2, has no DNA to confirm it. Germline assignment: CDR1 MDHEN and CDR2 SYDVKM. The CDR3 spans 18 residues. This CDR3 is CASRFGLAGGAGTDTQYF.

The chain has TRBV15 and TRBJ2-2; checking the TCRdb D call of TRBD1 is not possible without DNA. CDR1 and CDR2 from the germline V gene are LNHNV and YYDKDF (reference sequence). The CDR3 has 15 amino acids. The CDR3 loop reads CATSKGTGWFGELFF.

The chain's CDR3 is CARKLAELNEQFF. This chain uses TRBV3-1 with TRBJ2-1; TCRdb's D gene call, TRBD2, goes unchecked for lack of DNA. This CDR3 has 13 amino acids. CDR1 and CDR2 from the germline V gene are LGHDT and YNNKEL (reference sequence).

The gene calls are TRBV12-3 or TRBV12-4 and TRBJ1-1. The CDR3 runs to 14 residues. CDR3 loop: CASSLFGEGSEAFF.

V gene TRBV12-3 or TRBV12-4 combines with J gene TRBJ1-4; absent DNA, TCRdb's TRBD1 call cannot be checked. This CDR3 is built from 13 residues. This chain's CDR3 is CASSLTGSEKLFF.

J is TRBJ2-5 and V is TRBV11-1. In germline, CDR1 is SGHAT, CDR2 FQDESV (reference sequence). This CDR3 is 13 amino acids long. The CDR3: CASSLANSETQYF. The full variable domain, with the rest looked up from reference TRBV11-1 and TRBJ2-5, is EAEVAQSPRYKITEKSQAVAFWCDPISGHATLYWYRQILGQGPELLVQFQDESVVDDSQLPKDRFSAERLKGVDSTLKIQPAELGDSAMYLCASSLANSETQYFGPGTRLLVL.

The rearrangement joins TRBV2 to TRBJ2-3. The CDR3 length is 16 residues. CDR1 and CDR2 (germline): SNHLY, FYNNEI. This CDR3 reads CASSVSLAGNTDTQYF.

The CDR3 reads CASSGGGAGLSTEAFF. The V gene is TRBV5-1, the J gene TRBJ1-1; the TRBD1 assignment by TCRdb is unverifiable without DNA. The CDR3 spans 16 residues. Germline CDR1 SGHRS, CDR2 YFSETQ.

The rearrangement uses TRBV12-3 or TRBV12-4 and TRBJ2-7; TCRdb lists TRBD1, though no DNA is available to test this call. CDR3 length: 15 residues. This CDR3 reads CASSSPRWRGYEQYF.

This sequence joins TRBV12-3 or TRBV12-4 and TRBJ2-3; no DNA is available, so the TRBD2 call from TCRdb remains unchecked. This CDR3 comprises 13 residues. The CDR3 is CASTRDSSDTQYF.

J is TRBJ2-1 and V is TRBV28; the TCRdb call, TRBD2, lacks DNA for checking. CDR1 and CDR2 from the germline V gene are MDHEN and SYDVKM. This CDR3 has 16 residues. CDR3 sequence reads: CASSLTRGRSANEQFF.

CDR3: CASKGTYTDTQYF. The chain couples TRBV2 to TRBJ2-3; the TRBD2 assignment by TCRdb is unverifiable without DNA. Germline loops: CDR1 SNHLY, CDR2 FYNNEI. CDR3 length: 13 amino acids.

This chain links TRBV27 with TRBJ2-5; TCRdb proposes TRBD2, but this gene call is untestable without DNA. Germline V CDR1 and CDR2: MNHEY, SMNVEV (reference sequence). The CDR3 is made up of 17 amino acids. The CDR3 protein is CASRRSLSGGAIETQYF.

This chain links TRBV28 with TRBJ2-7; lacking DNA, the TRBD1 call made by TCRdb goes unchecked. The CDR3 sequence is 13 residues long. Germline-derived CDR1 and CDR2 are MDHEN and SYDVKM. The CDR3 reads CASTTGTAYEQYF.

This sequence joins TRBV14 and TRBJ1-6; with no DNA, the TCRdb D assignment of TRBD1 cannot be verified. Per germline, CDR1 SGHDN and CDR2 FVKESK. The CDR3 consists of 16 residues. The CDR3 sequence is CASSQDVGQVNSPLHF.

The rearrangement joins TRBV5-1 to TRBJ1-1; TCRdb proposes TRBD1, but this gene call is untestable without DNA. The CDR3 runs to 12 residues. Germline CDR1 is SGHRS and CDR2 is YFSETQ. The CDR3 loop reads CASSLGQLEAFF. Complete variable domain (other parts from reference TRBV5-1 and TRBJ1-1): KAGVTQTPRYLIKTRGQQVTLSCSPISGHRSVSWYQQTPGQGLQFLFEYFSETQRNKGNFPGRFSGRQFSNSRSEMNVSTLELGDSALYLCASSLGQLEAFFGQGTRLTVV.

The chain uses TRBV12-3 or TRBV12-4 and TRBJ2-1; TCRdb selects TRBD2, and the lack of DNA leaves this call unchecked. There are 16 residues in the CDR3. CDR3 sequence: CASSTKGLAPVNEQFF.

This chain joins TRBV7-9 and TRBJ2-7; TCRdb reports TRBD1, a call that lacks DNA to check it against. The CDR3 loop spans 12 amino acids. The germline V gene encodes CDR1 SEHNR and CDR2 FQNEAQ (reference sequence). The CDR3 loop is CASSLPQDEQYF.

The chain is built from TRBV15 and TRBJ2-2; the TCRdb call, TRBD1, lacks DNA for checking. The CDR3 is 15 residues long. Germline V CDR1 and CDR2: LNHNV, YYDKDF (reference sequence). Here the CDR3 reads CATSREGGPGGELFF.